The 6 T cell receptor beta chains in this list originate from one sample, sequenced in a study of T cells in Graves' hyperthyroidism and ophthalmopathy. RNA transcripts gave rise to amplified TCR beta CDR3 regions. TCR CDR3 underwent first-round RT-PCR with the HTBI primer set. TCRdb fed the multiplex PCR reads into MiXCR, producing one record per CDR3 protein. The sample lists around 340,000 distinct CDR3 sequences, approximately 13% occurring once. The sequenced material came from blood. The source is a woman younger than 45 with Graves' hyperthyroidism.

This clonotype was seen at least ten times. The chain joins TRBV12-3 or TRBV12-4 to TRBJ1-1, with D unclear. This CDR3 is 13 amino acids long. V lost 0 bases and J lost 6, with 8 bases in between. This chain's CDR3 is CASSLAGSPEAFF. CDR3 nucleotide sequence: TGTGCCAGCAGTTTAGCGGGGAGTCCTGAAGCTTTCTTT.

This clonotype was observed many times. Here the CDR3 DNA reads TGCAGTGCTAGGAGTCTAGCGGGAGTGTGGAACATTCAGTACTTC. Translated: CSARSLAGVWNIQYF. The chain is built from TRBV20-1 and TRBJ2-4; TRBD2 aligns across 10 bases. CDR3 length: 15 amino acids. V shed 3 bases and J 7 bases; nucleotides not matched to a gene: 9. The germline gives CDR1 DFQATT, CDR2 SNEGSKA (reference sequence).

This clonotype was detected only a few times. J is TRBJ2-3 and V is TRBV5-4; TRBD2 might be the D (5 bases). The germline V gene has CDR1 SGHNT and CDR2 YYREEE (reference sequence). Trimming pared 4 bases from V and 4 bases from J, leaving 7 bases between. CDR3 size: 12 residues. The CDR3 DNA sequence: TGTGCCAGCAGCAAGGAGGCAGATACGCAGTATTTT. It specifies CASSKEADTQYF.

V usage is TRBV24-1 and J usage is TRBJ1-2; the D is unclear. This CDR3 spans 13 amino acids. V lost 5 bases, J lost 8 bases, and 14 bases lay in between. CDR1 is KGHDR, CDR2 SFDVKD, per germline. DNA for the CDR3: TGTGCCACCAGTGGTCAGAACTATTTCGGCTACACCTTC. Its translation: CATSGQNYFGYTF.

This chain joins TRBV28 and TRBJ1-6; D is undetermined. V lost 4 bases and J lost 10, with 8 bases in between. CDR3 length: 12 residues. Germline values: CDR1 MDHEN, CDR2 SYDVKM. CDR3 in amino acids: CASSSSTSPLHF. CDR3 in DNA: TGTGCCAGCAGTTCCTCCACGTCACCCCTCCACTTT.

Worth noting for this clonotype: The junction does not match germline at one end; this may be a read error. CDR3 protein: CAGSLAWLKDASGEQYF. CDR3 nucleotide sequence: TGCGCCGGCAGCTTGGCCTGGCTTAAGGACGCCTCGGGCGAGCAGTACTTC. This rearrangement joins TRBV5-1 to TRBJ2-7; D is undetermined. The CDR3 spans 17 residues. The germline gives CDR1 SGHRS, CDR2 YFSETQ.